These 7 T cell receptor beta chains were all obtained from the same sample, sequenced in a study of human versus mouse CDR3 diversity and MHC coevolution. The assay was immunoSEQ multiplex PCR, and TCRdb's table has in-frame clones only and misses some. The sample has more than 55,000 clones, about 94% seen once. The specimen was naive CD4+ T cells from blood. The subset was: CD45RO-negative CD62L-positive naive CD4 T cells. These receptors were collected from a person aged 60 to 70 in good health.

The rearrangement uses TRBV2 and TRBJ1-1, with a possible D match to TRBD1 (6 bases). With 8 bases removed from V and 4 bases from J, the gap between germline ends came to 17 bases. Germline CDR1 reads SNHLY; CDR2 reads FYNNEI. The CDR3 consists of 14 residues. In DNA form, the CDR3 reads TGTGCCAGCCAATTAACAGGGTCCGGCACTGAAGCTTTCTTT. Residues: CASQLTGSGTEAFF.

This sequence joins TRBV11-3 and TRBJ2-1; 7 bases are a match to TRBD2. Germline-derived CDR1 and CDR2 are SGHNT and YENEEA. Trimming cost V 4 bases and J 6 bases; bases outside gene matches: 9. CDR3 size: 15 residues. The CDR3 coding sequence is TGTGCCAGCAGCTCGGGGGGAACGCACAGCAATGAGCAGTTCTTC. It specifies CASSSGGTHSNEQFF.

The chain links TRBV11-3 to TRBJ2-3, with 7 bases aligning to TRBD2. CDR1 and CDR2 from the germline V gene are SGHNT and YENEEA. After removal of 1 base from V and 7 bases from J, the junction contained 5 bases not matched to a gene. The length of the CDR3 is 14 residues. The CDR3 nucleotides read TGTGCCAGCAGCTTAGGGGGGGGTGGAAATACGCAGTATTTT. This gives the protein CASSLGGGGNTQYF.

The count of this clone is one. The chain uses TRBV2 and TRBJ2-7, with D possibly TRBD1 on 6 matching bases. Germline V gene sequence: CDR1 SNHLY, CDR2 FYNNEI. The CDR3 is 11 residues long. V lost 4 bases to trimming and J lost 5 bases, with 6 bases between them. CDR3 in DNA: TGTGCCAGCAGTGGACAGGACGAGCAGTACTTC. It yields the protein CASSGQDEQYF.

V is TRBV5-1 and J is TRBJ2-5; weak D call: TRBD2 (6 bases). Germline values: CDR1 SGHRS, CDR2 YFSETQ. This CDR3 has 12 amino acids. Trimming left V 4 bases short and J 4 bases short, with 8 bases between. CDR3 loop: CASSVGGETQYF. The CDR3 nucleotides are TGCGCCAGCAGCGTGGGAGGAGAGACCCAGTACTTC.

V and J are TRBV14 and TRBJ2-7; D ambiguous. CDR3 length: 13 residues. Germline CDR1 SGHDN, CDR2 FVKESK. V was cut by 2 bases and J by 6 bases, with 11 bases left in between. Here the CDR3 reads CASSQIRVSEQYF. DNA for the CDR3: TGTGCCAGCAGCCAAATCCGGGTGTCCGAGCAGTACTTC.

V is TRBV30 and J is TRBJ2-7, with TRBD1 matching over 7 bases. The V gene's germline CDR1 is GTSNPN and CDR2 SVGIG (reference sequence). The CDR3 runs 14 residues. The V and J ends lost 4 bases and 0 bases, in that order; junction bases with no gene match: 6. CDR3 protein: CAWNRGGSSYEQYF. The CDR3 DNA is TGTGCCTGGAACAGGGGCGGGTCCTCCTACGAGCAGTACTTC. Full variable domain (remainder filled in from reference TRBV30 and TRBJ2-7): SQTIHQWPATLVQPVGSPLSLECTVEGTSNPNLYWYRQAAGRGLQLLFYSVGIGQISSEVPQNLSASRPQDRQFILSSKKLLLSDSGFYLCAWNRGGSSYEQYFGPGTRLTVT.